This T cell receptor (beta chain) was profiled in a study of a mutant IDH1 vaccine in newly diagnosed glioma. This clone occurred once. Its antigen is as yet unknown. Assay used: immunoSEQ multiplex PCR; TCRdb lists only in-frame clones, some missing. This table has about 50,000 clones, 86% appearing once. Time point noted: baseline, week 1 (first vaccination visit). The treatment is: pre-vaccination baseline after standard-of-care therapy. Study observations and caveats: Pseudoprogression seemed unlinked to shifts in top peripheral T cell clonotypes.

The CDR3 is made up of 14 amino acids. The germline gives CDR1 MDHEN, CDR2 SYDVKM. Trimming pared 5 bases from V and 5 bases from J, leaving 15 bases between. The source of this sequence is a man aged 40-55 years with glioma. The V gene is TRBV28, the J gene TRBJ1-2; D not certain. The input for sequencing was PBMCs, taken from a glioma patient treated with radiotherapy, temozolomide or both. CDR3 sequence reads: CASSVTPGVYGYTF. Here the CDR3 DNA reads TGTGCCAGCAGTGTAACTCCCGGGGTATATGGCTACACCTTC.